Listed here are 15 T cell receptor beta chains from one sample, sequenced in a study of post-analysis software for immune sequencing data. The study, taken as a whole, reports: About five TRBV segments, including TRBV5-6, TRBV5-1 and TRBV20-1, were more frequent in patients than controls.

cDNA libraries of TCR beta carried unique molecular identifiers. In TCRdb, the PCR reads were re-called with MiXCR into one record per CDR3 protein. Here the sample spans over 150,000 distinct CDR3 sequences, about 29% being singletons. Antigen specificity for these receptors is unknown. The specimen sequenced was blood. These receptors were taken from a girl under 18 with multiple sclerosis.

The chain couples TRBV7-8 to TRBJ1-5; D is unresolved. The germline CDR1 and CDR2 sequences are SGHVS and FQNEAQ. The CDR3 is made up of 13 amino acids. The V gene lost 1 base and the J gene lost 3 bases, with 4 bases spanning the gap. CDR3 DNA sequence: TGTGCCAGCAGCTTAGGAAACAATCAGCCCCAGCATTTT. Protein product: CASSLGNNQPQHF.

This clonotype was seen many times. This chain links TRBV10-3 with TRBJ2-7; TRBD2 is a possible D gene (6 bases). The germline gives CDR1 ENHRY, CDR2 SYGVKD. V lost 11 bases, J lost 6 bases, and 11 bases lay in between. CDR3 length: 10 amino acids. This chain's CDR3 is CAAGQGEQYF. The CDR3 bases are TGTGCCGCGGGGCAGGGCGAGCAGTACTTC.

This clonotype has ten or more counts. This chain uses TRBV28 with TRBJ1-4; TRBD1 matches 9 bases. With V trimmed by 6 bases and J by 4 bases, 9 bases remained unmatched. The CDR3 is 16 residues long. Germline values: CDR1 MDHEN, CDR2 SYDVKM. Here the CDR3 DNA reads TGTGCCAGCAGACCGTCGCCGGGACAGGGTAATGAAAAACTGTTTTTT. It codes for CASRPSPGQGNEKLFF.

A note on this clonotype: A clone one base away is much larger, so this may be a read error. This chain joins TRBV7-2 and TRBJ2-3; 7 bases line up with TRBD2. The CDR3 spans 15 residues. CDR1 is SGHTA and CDR2 is FQGNSA in the germline V gene. Trimming removed 3 bases from V and 5 bases from J; junction bases left unmatched: 8. CDR3 protein: CASSFWPAGIDTQYF. The CDR3 nucleotides are TGTGCCAGCAGCTTTTGGCCAGCGGGGATAGATACGCAGTATTTT.

V usage is TRBV6-6 and J usage is TRBJ1-2; 8 bases are shared with TRBD1. The V and J ends lost 3 bases and 7 bases, in that order; junction bases with no gene match: 16. This CDR3 is 17 amino acids long. Per the germline V gene, CDR1 is MNHNY and CDR2 is SVGAGI (reference sequence). Here the CDR3 reads CASSYSHRGQGAGGYTF. CDR3 DNA sequence: TGTGCCAGCAGTTATTCGCATCGTGGCCAGGGGGCGGGTGGCTACACCTTC.

This clonotype was detected ten times or more. The rearrangement links TRBV20-1 to TRBJ1-2, with a possible D match to TRBD1 (6 bases). This CDR3 region has 14 residues. Trimming left V 2 bases short and J 0 bases short, with 10 bases between. Germline values: CDR1 DFQATT, CDR2 SNEGSKA (reference sequence). In nucleotides, the CDR3 is TGCAGTGCTAGAAAGGACAGCCCTAACTATGGCTACACCTTC. Its translation: CSARKDSPNYGYTF.

This clonotype occurred many times. CDR3 amino acids: CSAREQTYGYTF. The CDR3 region has the DNA TGCAGTGCTAGAGAACAGACCTATGGCTACACCTTC. V gene TRBV20-1 combines with J gene TRBJ1-2; unclear D gene. V lost 0 bases and J lost 4, with 6 bases in between. Germline V gene data show CDR1 as DFQATT and CDR2 as SNEGSKA (reference sequence). This CDR3 is built from 12 residues.

This clonotype was seen only a few times. The chain combines TRBV3-1 with TRBJ1-5; no reliable D call. The CDR3 totals 13 residues. Germline values: CDR1 LGHDT, CDR2 YNNKEL (reference sequence). Trimming pared 0 bases from V and 6 bases from J, leaving 6 bases between. DNA for the CDR3: TGTGCCAGCAGCCAAGAATCTGGTCAGCCCCAGCATTTT. Its protein is CASSQESGQPQHF.

J is TRBJ1-2 and V is TRBV27; 10 nucleotides line up with TRBD1. Germline-derived CDR1 and CDR2 are MNHEY and SMNVEV (reference sequence). This CDR3 is built from 17 residues. J was trimmed by 0 bases and V by 3 bases; bases with no gene match: 7. CDR3 DNA sequence: TGTGCCAGCAGTTTTCGGACAGGGGGAGAAACTAACTATGGCTACACCTTC. It codes for CASSFRTGGETNYGYTF.

This clonotype was seen a few times. One end of the junction is discordant with germline, which a read error may explain. This sequence joins TRBV24-1 and TRBJ2-1, with D possibly being TRBD2 (7 bases). This CDR3 is 11 amino acids long. Germline CDR1 reads KGHDR; CDR2 reads SFDVKD. CDR3 bases: TGTGCCACCCAGCGGGACAATGTGCAGTTCTTC. Residues: CATQRDNVQFF.

In regard to this clonotype: This may be a read error: a much more frequent sequence differs by one nucleotide. The CDR3 does not end in the conserved phenylalanine or tryptophan, so this is likely a read error. The chain combines TRBV5-1 with TRBJ2-5; D is possibly TRBD1 (5 bases). The end of the DNA fits TRBJ2-7 better, so the J call may be wrong. Germline lookup yields CDR1 SGHRS and CDR2 YFSETQ. The CDR3 has 14 residues. This chain's CDR3 is CASSEWGGGYEQYC. DNA for the CDR3: TGCGCCAGCAGCGAATGGGGCGGTGGCTACGAGCAGTACTGC.

This clonotype appeared many times. The chain couples TRBV7-9 to TRBJ2-1; TRBD1 agrees at 9 bases. The CDR3 spans 15 residues. CDR1 and CDR2 from the germline V gene are SEHNR and FQNEAQ (reference sequence). Trimming took 5 bases from V and 8 from J; bases not matched to a gene: 10. The CDR3 reads CASSKPGQGIDEQFF. The CDR3 coding sequence is TGTGCCAGCAGCAAACCGGGACAGGGTATCGATGAGCAGTTCTTC.

This clonotype was counted only a few times. The rearrangement joins TRBV11-2 to TRBJ1-4; tentatively, D is TRBD1 (6 bases). The germline V and J ends were trimmed by 5 bases and 3 bases, with 13 bases remaining between them. There are 15 residues in the CDR3. Per germline, CDR1 SGHAT and CDR2 FQNNGV. Here the CDR3 reads CASSSLRGPNEKLFF. CDR3 DNA: TGTGCCAGCAGCAGTTTGCGGGGGCCTAATGAAAAACTGTTTTTT.

This clonotype was observed at least ten times. The rearrangement uses TRBV29-1 and TRBJ2-1, with D possibly being TRBD2 (6 bases). Trimming took 5 bases from V and 7 from J, leaving 15 bases between them. The V gene's germline CDR1 is SQVTM and CDR2 ANQGSEA. CDR3 size: 13 residues. The CDR3 region is CSVSLRDGNEQFF. The CDR3 DNA reads TGCAGCGTTTCCCTGCGGGATGGGAATGAGCAGTTCTTC.

This clonotype came up many times. The rearrangement links TRBV29-1 to TRBJ1-2; TRBD1 matches at 7 bases. The germline V gene encodes CDR1 SQVTM and CDR2 ANQGSEA. Trimming cost V 6 bases and J 2 bases; bases outside gene matches: 3. The CDR3 length is 12 residues. The CDR3, as DNA: TGCAGCGTCCTACAGGGGAACTATGGCTACACCTTC. Protein: CSVLQGNYGYTF.